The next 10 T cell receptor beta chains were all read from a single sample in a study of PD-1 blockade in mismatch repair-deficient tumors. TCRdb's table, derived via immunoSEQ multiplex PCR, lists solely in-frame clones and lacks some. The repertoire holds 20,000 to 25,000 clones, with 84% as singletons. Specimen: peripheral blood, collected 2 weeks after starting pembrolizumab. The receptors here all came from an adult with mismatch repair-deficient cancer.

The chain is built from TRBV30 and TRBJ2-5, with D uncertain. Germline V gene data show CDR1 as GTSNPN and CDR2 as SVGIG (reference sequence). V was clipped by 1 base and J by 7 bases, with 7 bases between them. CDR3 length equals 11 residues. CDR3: CAWSGGRTQYF. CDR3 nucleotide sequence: TGTGCCTGGAGTGGTGGTCGGACCCAGTACTTC.

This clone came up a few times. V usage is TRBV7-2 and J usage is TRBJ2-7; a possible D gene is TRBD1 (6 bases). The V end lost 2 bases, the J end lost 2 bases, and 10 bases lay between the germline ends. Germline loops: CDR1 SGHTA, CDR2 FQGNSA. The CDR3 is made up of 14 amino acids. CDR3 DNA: TGTGCCAGCAGCTTAACAGGGCCTACCTACGAGCAGTACTTC. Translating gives CASSLTGPTYEQYF.

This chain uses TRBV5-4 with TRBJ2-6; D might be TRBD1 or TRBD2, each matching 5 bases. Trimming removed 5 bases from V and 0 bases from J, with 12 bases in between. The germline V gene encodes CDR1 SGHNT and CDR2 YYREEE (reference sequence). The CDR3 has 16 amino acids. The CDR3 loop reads CASSLGRSSGANVLTF. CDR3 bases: TGTGCCAGCAGTCTGGGACGCTCCTCTGGGGCCAACGTCCTGACTTTC.

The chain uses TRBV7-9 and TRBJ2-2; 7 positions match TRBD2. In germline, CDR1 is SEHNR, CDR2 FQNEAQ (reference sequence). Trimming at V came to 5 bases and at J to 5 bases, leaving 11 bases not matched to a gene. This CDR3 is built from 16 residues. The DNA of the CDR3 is TGTGCCAGCAGCCGAGGACTAGGGGTAAATACCGGGGAGCTGTTTTTT. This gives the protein CASSRGLGVNTGELFF.

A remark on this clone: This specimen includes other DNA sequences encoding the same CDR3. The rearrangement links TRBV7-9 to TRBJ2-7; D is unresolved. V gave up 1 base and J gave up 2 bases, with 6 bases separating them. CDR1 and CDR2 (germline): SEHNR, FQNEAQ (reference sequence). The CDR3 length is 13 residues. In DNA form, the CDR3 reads TGTGCCAGCAGCTTAGGGCGGACCTACGAGCAGTACTTC. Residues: CASSLGRTYEQYF.

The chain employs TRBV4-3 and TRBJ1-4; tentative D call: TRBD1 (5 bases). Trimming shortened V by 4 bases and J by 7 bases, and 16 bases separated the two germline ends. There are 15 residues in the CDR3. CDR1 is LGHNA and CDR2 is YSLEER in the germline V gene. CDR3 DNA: TGCGCCAGCAGCCTCAAAGGACAAGTCGGTGAAAAACTGTTTTTT. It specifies CASSLKGQVGEKLFF.

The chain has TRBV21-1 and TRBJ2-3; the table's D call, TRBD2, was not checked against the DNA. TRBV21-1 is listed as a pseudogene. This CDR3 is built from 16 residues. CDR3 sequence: CASSKGGGTSTDTQYF. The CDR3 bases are TGTGCCAGCTCCAAGGGAGGCGGAACTAGCACAGATACGCAGTATTTT.

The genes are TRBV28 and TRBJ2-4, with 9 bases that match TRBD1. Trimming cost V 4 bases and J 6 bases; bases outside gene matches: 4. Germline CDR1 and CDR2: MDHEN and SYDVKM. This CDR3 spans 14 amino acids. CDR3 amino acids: CASSSGQGRNIQYF. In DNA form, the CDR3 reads TGTGCCAGCAGTTCCGGACAGGGGCGAAACATTCAGTACTTC. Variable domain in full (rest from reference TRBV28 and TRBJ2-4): DVKVTQSSRYLVKRTGEKVFLECVQDMDHENMFWYRQDPGLGLRLIYFSYDVKMKEKGDIPEGYSVSREKKERFSLILESASTNQTSMYLCASSSGQGRNIQYFGAGTRLSVL.

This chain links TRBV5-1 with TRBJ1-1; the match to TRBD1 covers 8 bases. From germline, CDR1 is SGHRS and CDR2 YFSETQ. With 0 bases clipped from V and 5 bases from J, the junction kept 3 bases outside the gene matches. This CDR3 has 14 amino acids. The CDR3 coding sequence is TGCGCCAGCAGCTTGGGGACAGGGAGGACTGAAGCTTTCTTT. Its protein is CASSLGTGRTEAFF.

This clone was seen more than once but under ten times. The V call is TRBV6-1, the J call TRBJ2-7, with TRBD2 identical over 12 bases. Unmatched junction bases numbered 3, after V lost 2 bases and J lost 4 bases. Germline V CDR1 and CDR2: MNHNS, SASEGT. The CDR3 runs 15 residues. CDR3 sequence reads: CASSERLAGGYEQYF. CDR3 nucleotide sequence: TGTGCCAGCAGTGAACGGCTAGCGGGAGGGTACGAGCAGTACTTC.